This TCR beta chain came from a study of blood T cell repertoires in COVID-19. Across the whole study: Donors in the United States, Italy and Spain gave samples during acute or convalescent COVID-19. In each case, the material was cDNA or gDNA derived from T cells, B-cell-depleted T cells, or PBMCs.

Authors' analysis steps: Scientists estimated how many nucleated cells there were by amplifying reference gene primers. Profiling relied on immunoSEQ multiplex PCR, and the TCRdb table lists in-frame clones only, not all of them. V, J and clone size derive from that table, while D and trimming were established from the DNA sequence. Among roughly 250,000 clones listed, about 90% were seen once. Germline lookup yields CDR1 MDHEN and CDR2 SYDVKM. The ends were cut back, 3 bases at V and 2 bases at J, with 11 bases in the middle. The CDR3 length is 14 residues. The Seattle patients joined while their infection was active and were tracked longitudinally afterward.

V usage is TRBV28 and J usage is TRBJ2-7, with D maybe TRBD2 (6 bases). The material sequenced was peripheral blood. This TCR was sampled from a man younger than 45 with COVID-19, enrolled during active disease. The CDR3 is CASSFISGTYEQYF. DNA for the CDR3: TGTGCCAGCAGTTTTATTAGCGGCACCTACGAGCAGTACTTC.